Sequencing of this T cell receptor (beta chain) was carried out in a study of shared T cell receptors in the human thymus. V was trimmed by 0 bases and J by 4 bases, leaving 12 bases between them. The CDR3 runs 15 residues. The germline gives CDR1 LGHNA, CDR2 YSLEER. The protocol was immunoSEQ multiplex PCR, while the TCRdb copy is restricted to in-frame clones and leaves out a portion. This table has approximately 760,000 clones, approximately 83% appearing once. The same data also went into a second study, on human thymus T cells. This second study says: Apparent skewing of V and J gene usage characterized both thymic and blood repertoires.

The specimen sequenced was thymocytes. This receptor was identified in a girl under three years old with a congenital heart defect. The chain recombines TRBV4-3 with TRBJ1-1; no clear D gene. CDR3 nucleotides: TGCGCCAGCAGCCAAGATGTTCGACAAGTCACTGAAGCTTTCTTT. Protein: CASSQDVRQVTEAFF.